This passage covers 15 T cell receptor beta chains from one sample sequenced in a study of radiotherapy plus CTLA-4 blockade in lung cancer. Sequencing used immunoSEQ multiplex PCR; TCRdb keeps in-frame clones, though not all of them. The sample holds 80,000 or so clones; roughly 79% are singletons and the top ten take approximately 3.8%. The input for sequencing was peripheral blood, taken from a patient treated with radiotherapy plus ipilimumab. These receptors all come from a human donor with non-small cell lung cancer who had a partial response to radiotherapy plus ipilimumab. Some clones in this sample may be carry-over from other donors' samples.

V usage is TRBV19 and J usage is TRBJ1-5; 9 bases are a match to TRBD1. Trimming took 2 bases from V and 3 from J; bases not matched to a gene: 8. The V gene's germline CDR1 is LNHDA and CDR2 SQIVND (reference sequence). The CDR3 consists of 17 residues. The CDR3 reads CASSILPGQGNNQPQHF. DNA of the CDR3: TGTGCCAGTAGTATACTACCGGGACAGGGAAACAATCAGCCCCAGCATTTT. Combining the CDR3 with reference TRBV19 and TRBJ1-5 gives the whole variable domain DGGITQSPKYLFRKEGQNVTLSCEQNLNHDAMYWYRQDPGQGLRLIYYSQIVNDFQKGDIAEGYSVSREKKESFPLTVTSAQKNPTAFYLCASSILPGQGNNQPQHFGDGTRLSIL.

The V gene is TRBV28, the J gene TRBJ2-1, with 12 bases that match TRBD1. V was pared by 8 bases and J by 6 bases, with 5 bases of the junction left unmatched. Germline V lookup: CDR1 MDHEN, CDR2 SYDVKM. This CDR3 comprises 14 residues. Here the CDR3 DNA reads TGTGCCAGCCGAGGGACAGGGGGCCGCAATGAGCAGTTCTTC. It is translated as CASRGTGGRNEQFF.

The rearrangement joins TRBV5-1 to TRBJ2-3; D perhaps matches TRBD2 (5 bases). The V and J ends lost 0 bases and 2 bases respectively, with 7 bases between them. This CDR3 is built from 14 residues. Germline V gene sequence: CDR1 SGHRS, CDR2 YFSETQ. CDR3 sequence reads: CASSLAAVTDTQYF. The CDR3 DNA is TGCGCCAGCAGCTTGGCAGCGGTCACAGATACGCAGTATTTT.

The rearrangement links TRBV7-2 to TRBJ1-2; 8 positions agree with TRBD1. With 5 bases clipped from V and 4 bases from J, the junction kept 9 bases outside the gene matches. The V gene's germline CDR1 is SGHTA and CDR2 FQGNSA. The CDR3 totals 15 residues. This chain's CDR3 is CASSLSTGASYGYTF. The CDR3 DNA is TGTGCCAGCAGCCTATCGACAGGGGCAAGCTATGGCTACACCTTC.

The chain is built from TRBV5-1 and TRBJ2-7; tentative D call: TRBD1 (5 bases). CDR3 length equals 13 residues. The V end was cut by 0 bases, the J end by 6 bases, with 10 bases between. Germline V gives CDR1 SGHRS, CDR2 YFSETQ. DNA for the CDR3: TGCGCCAGCAGCTTGGTTTCAGGGTCCGAGCAGTACTTC. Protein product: CASSLVSGSEQYF.

The CDR3 region has the DNA TGTGCCAGCAATCCGACGATTGGGGGGCCCCTCCACTTT. Protein product: CASNPTIGGPLHF. The chain uses TRBV27 and TRBJ1-6, with D tentatively TRBD1 (5 bases). Germline V gene lookup returns CDR1 MNHEY and CDR2 SMNVEV (reference sequence). Trimming shortened V by 7 bases and J by 13 bases, and 17 bases separated the two germline ends. This CDR3 region has 13 residues.

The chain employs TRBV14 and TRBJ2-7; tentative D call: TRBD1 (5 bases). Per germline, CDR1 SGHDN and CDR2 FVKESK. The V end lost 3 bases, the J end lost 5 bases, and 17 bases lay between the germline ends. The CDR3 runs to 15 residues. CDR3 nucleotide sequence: TGTGCCAGCAGCCAGTTGGGGCAGGGTGGAAACGAGCAGTACTTC. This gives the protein CASSQLGQGGNEQYF.

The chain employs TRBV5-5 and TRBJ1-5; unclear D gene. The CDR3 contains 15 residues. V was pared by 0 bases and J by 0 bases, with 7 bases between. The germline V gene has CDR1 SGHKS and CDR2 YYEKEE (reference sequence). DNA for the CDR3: TGTGCCAGCAGCTTGGACTGGTATAGCAATCAGCCCCAGCATTTT. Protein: CASSLDWYSNQPQHF. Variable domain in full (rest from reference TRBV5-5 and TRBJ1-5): DAGVTQSPTHLIKTRGQQVTLRCSPISGHKSVSWYQQVLGQGPQFIFQYYEKEERGRGNFPDRFSARQFPNYSSELNVNALLLGDSALYLCASSLDWYSNQPQHFGDGTRLSIL.

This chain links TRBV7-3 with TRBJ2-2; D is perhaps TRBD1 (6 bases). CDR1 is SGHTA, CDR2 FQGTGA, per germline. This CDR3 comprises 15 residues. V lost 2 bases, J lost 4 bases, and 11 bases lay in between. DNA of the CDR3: TGTGCCAGCAGCTTATTGGGGGCCAGCACCGGGGAGCTGTTTTTT. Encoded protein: CASSLLGASTGELFF. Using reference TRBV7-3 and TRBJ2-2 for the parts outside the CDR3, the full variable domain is GAGVSQTPSNKVTEKGKYVELRCDPISGHTALYWYRQSLGQGPEFLIYFQGTGAADDSGLPNDRFFAVRPEGSVSTLKIQRTERGDSAVYLCASSLLGASTGELFFGEGSRLTVL.

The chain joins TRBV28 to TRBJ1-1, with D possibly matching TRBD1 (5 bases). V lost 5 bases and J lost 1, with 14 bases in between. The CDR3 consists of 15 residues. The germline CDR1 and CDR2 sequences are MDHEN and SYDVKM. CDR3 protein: CASSRATGGNTEAFF. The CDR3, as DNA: TGTGCCAGCAGTCGTGCGACGGGGGGGAACACTGAAGCTTTCTTT. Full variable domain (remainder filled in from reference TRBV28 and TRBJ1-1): DVKVTQSSRYLVKRTGEKVFLECVQDMDHENMFWYRQDPGLGLRLIYFSYDVKMKEKGDIPEGYSVSREKKERFSLILESASTNQTSMYLCASSRATGGNTEAFFGQGTRLTVV.

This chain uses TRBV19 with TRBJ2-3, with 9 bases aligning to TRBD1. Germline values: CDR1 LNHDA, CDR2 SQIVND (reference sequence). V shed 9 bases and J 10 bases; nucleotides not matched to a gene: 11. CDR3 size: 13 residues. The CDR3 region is CASRDRVTTAQYF. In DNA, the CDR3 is TGTGCCAGCCGGGACAGGGTAACTACAGCGCAGTATTTT.

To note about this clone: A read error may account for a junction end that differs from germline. CDR3 sequence (DNA): TGTACCAGCAGTGCCATCAGGGGAGGGGTGCCCCAGCATTTT. This encodes CTSSAIRGGVPQHF. The chain uses TRBV2 and TRBJ1-5; a possible D gene is TRBD1 (6 bases). This CDR3 is built from 14 residues. The germline gives CDR1 SNHLY, CDR2 FYNNEI.

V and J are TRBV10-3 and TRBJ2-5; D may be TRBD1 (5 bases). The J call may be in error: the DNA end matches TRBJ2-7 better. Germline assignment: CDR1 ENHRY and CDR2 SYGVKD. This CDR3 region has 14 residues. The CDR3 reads CAISEQEGNYEQYF. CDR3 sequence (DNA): TGTGCCATCAGTGAACAGGAAGGCAACTACGAGCAGTACTTC.

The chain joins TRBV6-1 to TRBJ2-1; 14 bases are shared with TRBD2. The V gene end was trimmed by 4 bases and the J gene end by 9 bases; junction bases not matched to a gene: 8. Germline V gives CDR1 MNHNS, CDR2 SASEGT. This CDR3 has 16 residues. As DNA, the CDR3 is TGTGCCAGCAGTGGGCAGTCCGGGACTAGCGGGAGTGAGCAGTTCTTC. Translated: CASSGQSGTSGSEQFF.

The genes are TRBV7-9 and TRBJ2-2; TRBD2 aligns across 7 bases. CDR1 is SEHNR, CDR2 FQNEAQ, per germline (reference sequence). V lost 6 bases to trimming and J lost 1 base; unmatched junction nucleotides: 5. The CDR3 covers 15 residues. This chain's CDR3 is CASRGGGRNTGELFF. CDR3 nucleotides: TGTGCCAGCAGGGGAGGCGGGAGGAACACCGGGGAGCTGTTTTTT.